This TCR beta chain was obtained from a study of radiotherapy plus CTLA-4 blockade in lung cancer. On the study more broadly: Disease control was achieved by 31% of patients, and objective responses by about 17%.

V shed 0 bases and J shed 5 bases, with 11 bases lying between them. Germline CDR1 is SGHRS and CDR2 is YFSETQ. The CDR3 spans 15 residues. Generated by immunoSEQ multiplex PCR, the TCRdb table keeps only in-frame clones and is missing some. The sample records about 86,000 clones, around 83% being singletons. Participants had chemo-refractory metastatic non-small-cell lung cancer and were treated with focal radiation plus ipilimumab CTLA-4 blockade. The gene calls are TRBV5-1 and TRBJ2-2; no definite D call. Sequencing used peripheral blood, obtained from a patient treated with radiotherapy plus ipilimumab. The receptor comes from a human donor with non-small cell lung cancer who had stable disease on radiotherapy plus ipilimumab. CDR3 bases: TGCGCCAGCAGCTTGGGGAGCGTGCCTACCGGGGAGCTGTTTTTT. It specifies CASSLGSVPTGELFF. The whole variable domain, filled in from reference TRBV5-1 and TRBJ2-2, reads KAGVTQTPRYLIKTRGQQVTLSCSPISGHRSVSWYQQTPGQGLQFLFEYFSETQRNKGNFPGRFSGRQFSNSRSEMNVSTLELGDSALYLCASSLGSVPTGELFFGEGSRLTVL.